A single sample is the source of the 4 T cell receptor beta chains below, sequenced in a study of molecular identifiers for immune sequencing clone quantification. TCRdb used MiXCR to reprocess the PCR reads, holding one entry per CDR3 protein. Here the sample spans 460,000 or so distinct CDR3 sequences, over 20% being singletons. Material for sequencing was naive CD8+ T cells from blood, with Jurkat cell RNA spiked in. Subset described: FACS-sorted CD8+CD4-CCR7+CD45RA+ naive T cells. These receptors originate from a human donor in good health. Some libraries in this study had Jurkat cell RNA spiked in.

This clonotype has only a few counts. The rearrangement joins TRBV19 to TRBJ1-5; TRBD1 agrees at 7 bases. Trimming removed 2 bases from V and 5 bases from J; junction bases left unmatched: 6. Germline loops: CDR1 LNHDA, CDR2 SQIVND (reference sequence). The CDR3 consists of 15 residues. The CDR3 sequence: CASSISGRGYQPQHF. The CDR3 DNA follows: TGTGCCAGTAGTATATCTGGCAGGGGGTATCAGCCCCAGCATTTT.

This clonotype has at least ten counts. The CDR3 nucleotides read TGTGCCAGCAGCAAGCAAGAGGGGGGCCCCTACGAGCAGTACTTC. Translated, it gives CASSKQEGGPYEQYF. This sequence joins TRBV28 and TRBJ2-7, with D possibly called TRBD1 or TRBD2 (6 bases each). Germline assignment: CDR1 MDHEN and CDR2 SYDVKM. The CDR3 totals 15 residues. The V and J ends lost 6 bases and 2 bases respectively, with 17 bases between them.

Concerning this clonotype itself: A much larger clone lies one base from this, so it may be a read error. This chain joins TRBV30 and TRBJ1-5; TRBD1 might be the D (5 bases). The J call may be wrong; the DNA end is better matched by TRBJ2-3. Germline lookup yields CDR1 GTSNPN and CDR2 SVGIG (reference sequence). The CDR3 runs to 13 residues. The CDR3 DNA is TGTGCCTTCTCCTGGCAGGGCGGCCAGCCCCAGTATTTT. Translation: CAFSWQGGQPQYF.

The chain links TRBV28 to TRBJ2-1, with 15 bases lining up with TRBD2. Trimming removed 3 bases from V and 12 bases from J; junction bases left unmatched: 6. The germline V gene encodes CDR1 MDHEN and CDR2 SYDVKM. There are 15 residues in the CDR3. The CDR3 is CASSLGTSGRMSQFF. The CDR3 region has the DNA TGTGCCAGCAGTTTGGGGACTAGCGGGAGGATGTCGCAGTTCTTC.